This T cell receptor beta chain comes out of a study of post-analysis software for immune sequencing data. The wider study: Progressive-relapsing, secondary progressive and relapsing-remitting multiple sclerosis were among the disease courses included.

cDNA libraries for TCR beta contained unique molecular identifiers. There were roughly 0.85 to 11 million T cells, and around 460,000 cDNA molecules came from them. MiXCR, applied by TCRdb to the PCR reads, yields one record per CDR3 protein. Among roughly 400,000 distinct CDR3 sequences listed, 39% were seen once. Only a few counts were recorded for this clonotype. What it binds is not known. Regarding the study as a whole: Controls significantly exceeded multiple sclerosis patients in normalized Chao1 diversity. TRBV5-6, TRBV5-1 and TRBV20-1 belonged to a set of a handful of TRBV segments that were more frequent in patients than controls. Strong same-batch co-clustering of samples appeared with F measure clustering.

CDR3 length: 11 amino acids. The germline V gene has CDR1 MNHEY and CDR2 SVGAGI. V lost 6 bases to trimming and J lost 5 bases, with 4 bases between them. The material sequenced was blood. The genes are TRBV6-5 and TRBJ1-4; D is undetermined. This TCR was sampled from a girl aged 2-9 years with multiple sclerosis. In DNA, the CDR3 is TGTGCCAGCAGGGACAATGAAAAACTGTTTTTT. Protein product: CASRDNEKLFF.